This entry lists 10 T cell receptor beta chains sequenced from one sample in a study of blood T cell repertoires in COVID-19. The repertoire was sequenced with immunoSEQ multiplex PCR; TCRdb's copy has only in-frame clones and lacks some. The table lists some 70,000 clones, 84% of them singletons. The specimen sequenced was peripheral blood. The receptors shown here come from a man aged 45-65 years with COVID-19, enrolled during active disease.

This chain links TRBV11-2 with TRBJ1-2; D unclear. This CDR3 spans 15 amino acids. From germline, CDR1 is SGHAT and CDR2 FQNNGV. V gave up 2 bases and J gave up 8 bases, with 18 bases separating them. The CDR3 nucleotides read TGTGCCAGCAGCTTAATTGCTCGCGATAGGAGGGGCTACACCTTC. This encodes CASSLIARDRRGYTF.

The rearrangement links TRBV27 to TRBJ1-6, with D possibly being TRBD1 (5 bases). CDR1 is MNHEY and CDR2 is SMNVEV in the germline V gene (reference sequence). This CDR3 is built from 16 residues. Trimming shortened V by 8 bases and J by 4 bases, and 18 bases separated the two germline ends. As DNA, the CDR3 is TGTGCCAGCGGATTATCGTCGACAGAATATAATTCACCCCTCCACTTT. Its translation: CASGLSSTEYNSPLHF.

The chain has TRBV11-3 and TRBJ2-1; 7 nucleotides match TRBD2. V was clipped by 5 bases and J by 7 bases; unmatched bases: 11. CDR3 length: 15 residues. From germline, CDR1 is SGHNT and CDR2 YENEEA. CDR3 DNA sequence: TGTGCCAGCAGCCCGGGTCCTCGGGGGGAAAATGAGCAGTTCTTC. As protein: CASSPGPRGENEQFF.

This clone has a handful of counts. Here the CDR3 reads CASSTDGQANTEAFF. CDR3 sequence (DNA): TGTGCCAGCAGCACGGACGGACAGGCGAACACTGAAGCTTTCTTT. This rearrangement joins TRBV9 to TRBJ1-1; 7 bases fit TRBD1. Germline V lookup: CDR1 SGDLS, CDR2 YYNGEE. The ends lost 4 bases at V and 1 base at J; junction bases unmatched: 7. CDR3 length: 15 amino acids.

This sequence joins TRBV7-9 and TRBJ2-6, with TRBD1 matching 8 bases. From germline, CDR1 is SEHNR and CDR2 FQNEAQ (reference sequence). The CDR3 consists of 17 residues. The V and J ends lost 4 bases and 4 bases, in that order; junction bases with no gene match: 9. In nucleotides, the CDR3 is TGTGCCAGCAGCTACGGACAGGGTGTGTCCGGGGCCAACGTCCTGACTTTC. Residues: CASSYGQGVSGANVLTF.

The chain is built from TRBV19 and TRBJ1-4; 12 nucleotides agree with TRBD1. The ends lost 5 bases at V and 11 bases at J; junction bases unmatched: 12. Germline CDR1 and CDR2: LNHDA and SQIVND (reference sequence). CDR3 length equals 16 residues. DNA for the CDR3: TGTGCCAGTAGTCCTCGATCTCCGGGACAGGGGGCGAAACTGTTTTTT. Translated, it gives CASSPRSPGQGAKLFF.

This sequence joins TRBV4-3 and TRBJ2-1; tentatively, D is TRBD2 (5 bases). Between the trimmed V and J ends, which lost 0 bases and 8 bases, there was a span of 17 bases. The CDR3 consists of 16 residues. The V gene's germline CDR1 is LGHNA and CDR2 YSLEER. The chain's CDR3 is CASSQESGLISDEQFF. CDR3 DNA sequence: TGCGCCAGCAGCCAAGAGAGCGGACTGATTAGCGATGAGCAGTTCTTC.

This clone was seen just once. This sequence joins TRBV18 and TRBJ2-1; D may be TRBD2 (6 bases). CDR3 length: 17 residues. CDR1 is KGHSH, CDR2 LQKENI, per germline. The V end lost 1 base, the J end lost 8 bases, and 21 bases lay between the germline ends. The CDR3 is CASSPQGTTWRGDEQFF. The CDR3 DNA reads as TGTGCCAGCTCACCACAAGGTACCACCTGGAGGGGTGATGAGCAGTTCTTC.

The V and J genes are TRBV5-1 and TRBJ2-3, with 8 nucleotides matching TRBD1. Germline CDR1 SGHRS, CDR2 YFSETQ. The CDR3 consists of 14 residues. V trimming: 4 bases; J trimming: 2 bases; junction bases outside the gene matches: 3. The CDR3 reads CASSLGQDTDTQYF. The CDR3 DNA reads as TGCGCCAGCAGCCTGGGACAGGACACAGATACGCAGTATTTT.

This chain uses TRBV18 with TRBJ1-3, with 8 bases aligning to TRBD1. Germline CDR1 is KGHSH and CDR2 is LQKENI. This CDR3 has 18 amino acids. The V and J ends lost 4 bases and 2 bases, in that order; junction bases with no gene match: 13. The CDR3 DNA follows: TGTGCCAGCTCACTTCGACCCGGACAGGGAATAACTGGAAACACCATATATTTT. Amino acid sequence: CASSLRPGQGITGNTIYF.